The 4 T cell receptor beta chains listed next were all sequenced from one sample in a study of T cells in Graves' hyperthyroidism and ophthalmopathy. RNA transcripts gave rise to amplified TCR beta CDR3 regions. TCR CDR3 underwent first-round RT-PCR with the HTBI primer set. TCRdb independently ran MiXCR on the multiplex PCR reads; one entry per CDR3 protein. This table has about 210,000 distinct CDR3 sequences, about 15% appearing once. The sequencing input was blood. The receptors come from a man aged 50-59 years with Graves' hyperthyroidism.

J is TRBJ2-7 and V is TRBV6-1; TRBD2 agrees at 8 bases. The CDR3 spans 15 residues. Germline V gene lookup returns CDR1 MNHNS and CDR2 SASEGT. The V and J ends lost 6 bases and 7 bases, in that order; junction bases with no gene match: 14. CDR3 nucleotide sequence: TGTGCCAGCAGGTCGAGCGGGAGTCGAGGGGGGGAGCAGTACTTC. This codes for CASRSSGSRGGEQYF.

Points on this clonotype: A much larger clonotype is one base distant, so this may be a read error. The J gene is TRBJ2-1, the V gene TRBV5-1; 13 bases match TRBD2. The trim removed 4 bases at V and 5 bases at J, leaving 3 bases unmatched. This CDR3 spans 15 amino acids. Germline loops: CDR1 SGHRS, CDR2 YFSETQ. The CDR3 nucleotides are TGCGCCAGCAGCACCGGACTAGCGGGAGACAATGAGCAGTTCTTC. This encodes CASSTGLAGDNEQFF.

A remark on this clonotype: A much larger clone differs from this one at a single base, so this may be a read error. This sequence joins TRBV2 and TRBJ1-5; no clear D gene. The CDR3 is made up of 14 amino acids. V lost 2 bases and J 6 bases, leaving 11 bases between the germline ends. Germline loops: CDR1 SNHLY, CDR2 FYNNEI. DNA for the CDR3: TGTGCCAGCAGTGAACAGGAGAATGGTCAGCCCCAGCATTTT. It translates to CASSEQENGQPQHF.

Regarding this clonotype: The junction departs from the called germline gene at one end, perhaps through a read error. The V gene is TRBV12-3 or TRBV12-4, the J gene TRBJ2-5; D unclear. The CDR3 is 13 amino acids. CDR3 sequence reads: CASSPDQQGTQYF. CDR3 nucleotides: TGTGCCAGCAGCCCCGACCAACAAGGGACCCAGTACTTC.